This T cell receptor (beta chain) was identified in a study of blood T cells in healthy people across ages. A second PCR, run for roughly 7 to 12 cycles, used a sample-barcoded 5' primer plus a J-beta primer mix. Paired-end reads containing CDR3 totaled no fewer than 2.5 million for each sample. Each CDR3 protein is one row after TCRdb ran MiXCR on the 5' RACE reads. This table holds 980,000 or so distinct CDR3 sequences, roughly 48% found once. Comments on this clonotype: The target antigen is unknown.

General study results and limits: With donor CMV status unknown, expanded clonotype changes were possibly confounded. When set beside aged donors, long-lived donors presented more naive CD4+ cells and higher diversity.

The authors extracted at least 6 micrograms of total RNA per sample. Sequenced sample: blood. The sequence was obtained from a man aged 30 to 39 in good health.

This chain's CDR3 is CASSQWRAEQFF. CDR3 nucleotides: TGTGCCAGCAGCCAATGGCGGGCCGAGCAGTTCTTC. The chain has TRBV14 and TRBJ2-1, with a weak D call TRBD2 (5 bases). The germline V gene encodes CDR1 SGHDN and CDR2 FVKESK. This CDR3 spans 12 amino acids. V dropped 2 bases and J dropped 10 bases, with 9 bases sitting between them. The variable domain in full, completed from reference TRBV14 and TRBJ2-1, reads EAGVTQFPSHSVIEKGQTVTLRCDPISGHDNLYWYRRVMGKEIKFLLHFVKESKQDESGMPNNRFLAERTGGTYSTLKVQPAELEDSGVYFCASSQWRAEQFFGPGTRLTVL.